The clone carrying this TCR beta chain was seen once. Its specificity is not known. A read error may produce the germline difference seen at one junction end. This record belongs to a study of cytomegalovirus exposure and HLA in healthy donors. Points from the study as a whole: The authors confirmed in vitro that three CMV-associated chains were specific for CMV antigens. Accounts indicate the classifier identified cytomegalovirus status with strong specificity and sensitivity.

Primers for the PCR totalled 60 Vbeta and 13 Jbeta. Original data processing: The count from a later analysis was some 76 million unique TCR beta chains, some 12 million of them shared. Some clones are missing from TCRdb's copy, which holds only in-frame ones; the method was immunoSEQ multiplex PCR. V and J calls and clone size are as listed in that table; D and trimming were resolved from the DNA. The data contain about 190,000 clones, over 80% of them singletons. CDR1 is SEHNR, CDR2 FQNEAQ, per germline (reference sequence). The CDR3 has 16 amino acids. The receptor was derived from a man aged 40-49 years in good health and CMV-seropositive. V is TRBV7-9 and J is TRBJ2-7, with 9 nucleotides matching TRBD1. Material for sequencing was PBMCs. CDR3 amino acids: CSSSRMPGTGSDEQYF. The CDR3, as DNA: TGTTCCAGCAGCCGAATGCCCGGGACAGGGTCAGATGAGCAGTACTTC.